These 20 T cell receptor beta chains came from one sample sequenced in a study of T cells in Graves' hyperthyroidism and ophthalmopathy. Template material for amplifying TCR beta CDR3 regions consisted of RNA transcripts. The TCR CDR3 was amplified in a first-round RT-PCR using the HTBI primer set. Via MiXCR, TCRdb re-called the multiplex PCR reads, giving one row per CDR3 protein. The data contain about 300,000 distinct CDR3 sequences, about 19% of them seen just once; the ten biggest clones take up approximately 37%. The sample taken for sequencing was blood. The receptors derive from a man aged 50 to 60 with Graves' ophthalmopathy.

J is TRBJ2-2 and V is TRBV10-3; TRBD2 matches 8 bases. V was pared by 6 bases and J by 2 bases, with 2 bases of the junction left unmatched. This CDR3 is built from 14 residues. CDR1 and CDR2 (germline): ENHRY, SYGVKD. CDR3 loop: CAISAGGNTGELFF. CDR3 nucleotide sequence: TGTGCCATCAGCGCGGGGGGTAACACCGGGGAGCTGTTTTTT.

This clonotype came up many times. The CDR3 loop is CASSVGGTSSYEQYF. The DNA of the CDR3 is TGTGCCAGCAGCGTAGGGGGGACTAGCTCTTACGAGCAGTACTTC. This chain links TRBV9 with TRBJ2-7; 9 positions agree with TRBD2. Trimming removed 0 bases from V and 4 bases from J; junction bases left unmatched: 5. Per germline, CDR1 SGDLS and CDR2 YYNGEE. The CDR3 length is 15 residues.

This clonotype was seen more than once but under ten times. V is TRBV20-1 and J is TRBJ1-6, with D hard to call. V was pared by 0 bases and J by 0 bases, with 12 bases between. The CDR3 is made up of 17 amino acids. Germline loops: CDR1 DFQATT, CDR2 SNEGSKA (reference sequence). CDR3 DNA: TGCAGTGCTAGAGAAGAAGGAAGGAGCTCCTATAATTCACCCCTCCACTTT. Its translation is CSAREEGRSSYNSPLHF.

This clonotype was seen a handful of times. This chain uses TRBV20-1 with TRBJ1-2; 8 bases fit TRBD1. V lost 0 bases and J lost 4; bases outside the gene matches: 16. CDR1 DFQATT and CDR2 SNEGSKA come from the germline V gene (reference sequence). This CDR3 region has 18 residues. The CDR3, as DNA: TGCAGTGCTAGAGACGAGGGGACAGGAGACATTAATTTCTATGGCTACACCTTC. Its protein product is CSARDEGTGDINFYGYTF.

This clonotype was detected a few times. CDR3 DNA sequence: TGTGCCAGCACCGAGGACAGGCTTCGCGGCTACACCTTC. It translates to CASTEDRLRGYTF. V gene TRBV27 combines with J gene TRBJ1-2; 7 bases agree with TRBD1. V dropped 7 bases and J dropped 8; count of bases not matched to a gene: 10. The CDR3 sequence is 13 residues long. CDR1 is MNHEY, CDR2 SMNVEV, per germline (reference sequence).

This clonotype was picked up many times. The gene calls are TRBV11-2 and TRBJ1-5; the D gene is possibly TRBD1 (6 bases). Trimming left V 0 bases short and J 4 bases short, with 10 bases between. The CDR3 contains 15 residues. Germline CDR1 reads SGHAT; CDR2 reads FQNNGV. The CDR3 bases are TGTGCCAGCAGCTTAGAAGGGGGAAGAAATCAGCCCCAGCATTTT. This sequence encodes CASSLEGGRNQPQHF.

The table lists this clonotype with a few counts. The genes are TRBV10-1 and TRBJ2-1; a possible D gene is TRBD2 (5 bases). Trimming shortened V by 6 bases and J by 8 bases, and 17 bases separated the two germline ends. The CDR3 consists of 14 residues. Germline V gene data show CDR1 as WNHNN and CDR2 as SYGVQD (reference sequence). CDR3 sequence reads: CASSLAPTQDEQFF. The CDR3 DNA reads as TGCGCCAGCAGCCTAGCCCCGACCCAGGATGAGCAGTTCTTC.

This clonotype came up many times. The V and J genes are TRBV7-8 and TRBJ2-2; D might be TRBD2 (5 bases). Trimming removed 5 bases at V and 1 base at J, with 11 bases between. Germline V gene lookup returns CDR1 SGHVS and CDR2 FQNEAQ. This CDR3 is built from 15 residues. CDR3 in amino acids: CASSGGLENTGELFF. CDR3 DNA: TGTGCCAGCAGCGGAGGACTGGAGAACACCGGGGAGCTGTTTTTT.

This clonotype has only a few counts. CDR3 DNA: TGTGCCACCAGTCCCCGACTAGCGGATAACAATGAGCAGTTCTTC. It is translated as CATSPRLADNNEQFF. This chain joins TRBV24-1 and TRBJ2-1, with TRBD2 matching 9 bases. The CDR3 is 15 residues long. Germline values: CDR1 KGHDR, CDR2 SFDVKD. Losses at the gene ends were 6 bases for V and 5 bases for J; bases not matched to a gene: 7.

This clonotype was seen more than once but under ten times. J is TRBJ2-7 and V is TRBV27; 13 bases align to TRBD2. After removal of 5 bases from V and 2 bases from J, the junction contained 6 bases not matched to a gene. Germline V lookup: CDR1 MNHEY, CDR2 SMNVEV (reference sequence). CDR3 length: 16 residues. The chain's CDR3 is CASSPYTSGRAYEQYF. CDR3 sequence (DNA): TGTGCCAGCAGTCCCTATACTAGCGGGAGGGCCTACGAGCAGTACTTC.

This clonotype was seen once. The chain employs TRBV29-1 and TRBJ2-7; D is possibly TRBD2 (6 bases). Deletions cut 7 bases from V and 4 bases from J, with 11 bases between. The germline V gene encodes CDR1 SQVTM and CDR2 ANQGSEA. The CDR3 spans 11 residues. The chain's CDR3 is CSGRLAYEQYF. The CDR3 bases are TGCAGCGGCCGCCTAGCGTACGAGCAGTACTTC.

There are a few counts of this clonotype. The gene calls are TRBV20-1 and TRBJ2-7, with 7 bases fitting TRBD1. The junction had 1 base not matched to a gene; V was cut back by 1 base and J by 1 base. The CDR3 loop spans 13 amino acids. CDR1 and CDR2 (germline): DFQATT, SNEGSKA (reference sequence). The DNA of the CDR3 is TGCAGTGCTAGAGGGGGACAGTCCTACGAGCAGTACTTC. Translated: CSARGGQSYEQYF.

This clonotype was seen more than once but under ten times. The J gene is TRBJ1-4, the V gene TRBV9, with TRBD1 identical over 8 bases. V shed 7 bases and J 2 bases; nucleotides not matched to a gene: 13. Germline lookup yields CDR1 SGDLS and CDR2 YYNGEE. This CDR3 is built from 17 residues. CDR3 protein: CASGLRTGSFTNEKLFF. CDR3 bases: TGTGCCAGCGGACTTAGGACAGGGTCTTTCACTAATGAAAAACTGTTTTTT.

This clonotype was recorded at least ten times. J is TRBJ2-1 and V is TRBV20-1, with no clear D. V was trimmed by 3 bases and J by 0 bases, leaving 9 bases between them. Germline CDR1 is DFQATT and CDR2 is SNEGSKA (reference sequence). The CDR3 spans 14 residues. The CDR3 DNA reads TGCAGTGCTAGGTCGGTGCGCTCCTACAATGAGCAGTTCTTC. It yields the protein CSARSVRSYNEQFF.

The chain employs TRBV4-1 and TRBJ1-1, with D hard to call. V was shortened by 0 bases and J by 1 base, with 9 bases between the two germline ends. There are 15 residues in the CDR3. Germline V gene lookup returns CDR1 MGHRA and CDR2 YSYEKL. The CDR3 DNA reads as TGCGCCAGCAGCCAAGATAGGCGGGCGAACACTGAAGCTTTCTTT. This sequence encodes CASSQDRRANTEAFF.

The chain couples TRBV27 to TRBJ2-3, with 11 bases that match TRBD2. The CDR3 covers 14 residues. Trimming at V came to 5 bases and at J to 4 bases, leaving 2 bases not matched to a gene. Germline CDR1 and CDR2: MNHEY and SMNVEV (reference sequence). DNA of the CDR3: TGTGCCAGCAGTGCTAGCGGGAGGCCAGATACGCAGTATTTT. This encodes CASSASGRPDTQYF.

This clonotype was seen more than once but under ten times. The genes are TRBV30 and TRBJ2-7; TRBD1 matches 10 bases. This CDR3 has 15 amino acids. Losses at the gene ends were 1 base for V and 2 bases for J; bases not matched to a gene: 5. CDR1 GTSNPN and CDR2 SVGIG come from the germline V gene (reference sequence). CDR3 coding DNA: TGTGCCTGGAGTGCACTAGGGACAGGGGCCTACGAGCAGTACTTC. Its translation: CAWSALGTGAYEQYF.

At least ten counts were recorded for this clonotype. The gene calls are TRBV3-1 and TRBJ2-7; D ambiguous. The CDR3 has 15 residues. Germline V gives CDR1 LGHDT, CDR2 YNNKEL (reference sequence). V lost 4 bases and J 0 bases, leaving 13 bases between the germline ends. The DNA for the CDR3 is TGTGCCAGCAGCCCCTGGACGAGTCTCTCCTACGAGCAGTACTTC. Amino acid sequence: CASSPWTSLSYEQYF.

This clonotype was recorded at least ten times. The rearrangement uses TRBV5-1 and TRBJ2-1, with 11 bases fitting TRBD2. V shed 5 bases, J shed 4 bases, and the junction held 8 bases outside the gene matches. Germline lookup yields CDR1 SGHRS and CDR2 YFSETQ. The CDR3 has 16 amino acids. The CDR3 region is CASSFSPSGGYNEQFF. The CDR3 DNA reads TGCGCCAGCAGTTTTTCCCCTAGCGGGGGGTACAATGAGCAGTTCTTC.

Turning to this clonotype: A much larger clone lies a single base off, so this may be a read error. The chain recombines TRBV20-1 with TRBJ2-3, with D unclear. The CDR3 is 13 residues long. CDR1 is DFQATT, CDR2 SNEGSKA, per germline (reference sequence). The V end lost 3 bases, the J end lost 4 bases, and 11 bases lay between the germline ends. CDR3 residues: CSASALDPDTQYF. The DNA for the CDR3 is TGCAGTGCTAGTGCTCTCGACCCAGATACGCAGTATTTT.